This TCR beta chain was captured by sequencing in a study of blood T cell repertoires in COVID-19 (dated by TCRdb to the early 2020s). Regarding the complete study: Samples covering the acute and convalescent phases of COVID-19 were provided by collaborators in the United States, Italy and Spain. Deeply sampled blood TCRbeta repertoires from subjects exposed to, actively infected with, or recovered from COVID-19 were included in the dataset. The samples were drawn from two sources: the first 160 participants of the ongoing ImmuneRACE study, and 1,254 subjects contributed by 6 global collaborators. The material from the prospective study consisted of cDNA or gDNA derived from T cells, B-cell-depleted T cells, or PBMCs. Sample metadata almost always included a de-identified subject ID, COVID-19 status, age in years and sex. The repertoires were released in a freely available public database meant as a resource for research on the immune response to SARS-CoV-2. Where HLA class I and class II types were available, the types were taken from metadata supplied by the sample provider, not from assay-based typing. The study at large found these results: The amount of clinical and demographic metadata varied by source and participant and was provided uncurated.

TCRbeta CDR3 regions were amplified from genomic DNA using the immunoSEQ Assay, a bias-controlled multiplex PCR. As for the authors' bioinformatics: The number of nucleated cells in each sample was estimated from the amplification of reference gene primers within the assay. Sequence reads were collapsed and filtered to measure the absolute abundance of every unique TCRbeta CDR3 rearrangement. For each sample, productive Simpson clonality was calculated as the square root of Simpson's diversity index over productive rearrangements. In its TCRdb copy, this immuneACCESS table keeps in-frame sequences only and misses some clones. Where compared with another copy, unresolved V genes explain less than half of these, and the others have no known cause. V, J and clone size are taken as reported in that table, and D and trimming were inferred from the DNA itself. The sample records fewer than 300,000 clones, approximately 89% of which are singletons. The ten largest clonotypes hold approximately 2.3% of the sample.

As regards this clone: Its binding antigen is unknown. Nothing much larger sits one base from this clone, and base qualities are not available.

Each collaborating institution followed its own protocols to collect whole blood in K2EDTA tubes. Collaborator samples were shipped for TCRbeta analysis as frozen whole blood, isolated PBMCs, or DNA extracted from either sample type. CDR1 is given as SQVTM and CDR2 as ANQGSEA, both from the germline V gene. Spanning cysteine to phenylalanine, the CDR3 consists of 14 amino acids. Kept here is only the CDR3 DNA, which spans 42 bases and is read in frame from base 1. V is trimmed back by 8 bases and J by 1 base, and the junction contains 10 bases that no gene match accounts for. This clonotype originated in a woman in her forties or fifties with acute or convalescent COVID-19. The rearrangement joined TRBV29-1 to TRBJ1-1; a stretch of 7 junction bases matches TRBD1. Sequenced: peripheral blood. The CDR3 here reads CSHIRTGENTEAFF. At the DNA level, the sequence is TGCAGCCATATTAGGACAGGAGAGAACACTGAAGCTTTCTTT.